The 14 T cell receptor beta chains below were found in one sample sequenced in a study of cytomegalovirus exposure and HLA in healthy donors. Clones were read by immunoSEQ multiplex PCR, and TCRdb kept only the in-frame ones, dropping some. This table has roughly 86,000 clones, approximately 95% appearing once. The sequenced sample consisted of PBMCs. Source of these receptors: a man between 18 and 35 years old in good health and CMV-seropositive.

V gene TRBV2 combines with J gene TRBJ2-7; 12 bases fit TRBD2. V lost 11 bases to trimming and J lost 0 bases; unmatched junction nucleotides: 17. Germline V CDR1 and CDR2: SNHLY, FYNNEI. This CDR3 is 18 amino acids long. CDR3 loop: CAGRAQTSGSASSYEQYF. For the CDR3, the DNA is TGTGCCGGCCGCGCCCAGACTAGCGGGAGTGCCAGCTCCTACGAGCAGTACTTC. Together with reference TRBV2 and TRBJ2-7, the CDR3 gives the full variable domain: EPEVTQTPSHQVTQMGQEVILRCVPISNHLYFYWYRQILGQKVEFLVSFYNNEISEKSEIFDDQFSVERPDGSNFTLKIRSTKLEDSAMYFCAGRAQTSGSASSYEQYFGPGTRLTVT.

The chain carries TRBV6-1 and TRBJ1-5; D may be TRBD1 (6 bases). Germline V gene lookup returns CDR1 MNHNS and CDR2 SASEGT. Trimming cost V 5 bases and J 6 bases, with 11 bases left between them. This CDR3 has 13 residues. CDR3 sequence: CASSLQGRQPQHF. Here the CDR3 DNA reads TGTGCCAGCAGTTTACAGGGACGTCAGCCCCAGCATTTT.

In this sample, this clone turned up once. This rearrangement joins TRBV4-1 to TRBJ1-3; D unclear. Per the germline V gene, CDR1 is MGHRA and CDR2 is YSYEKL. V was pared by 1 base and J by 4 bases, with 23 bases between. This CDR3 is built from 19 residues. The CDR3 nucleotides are TGCGCCAGCAGCCAAGGTCTTGCGAGGGAATTAGGTAACGGAAACACCATATATTTT. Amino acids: CASSQGLARELGNGNTIYF.

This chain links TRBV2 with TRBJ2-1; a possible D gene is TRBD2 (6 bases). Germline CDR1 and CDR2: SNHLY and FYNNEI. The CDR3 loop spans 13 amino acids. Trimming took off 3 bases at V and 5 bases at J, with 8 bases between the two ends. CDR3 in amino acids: CASSESGDNEQFF. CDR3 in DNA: TGTGCCAGCAGTGAGTCGGGGGACAATGAGCAGTTCTTC. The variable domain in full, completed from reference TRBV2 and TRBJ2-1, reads EPEVTQTPSHQVTQMGQEVILRCVPISNHLYFYWYRQILGQKVEFLVSFYNNEISEKSEIFDDQFSVERPDGSNFTLKIRSTKLEDSAMYFCASSESGDNEQFFGPGTRLTVL.

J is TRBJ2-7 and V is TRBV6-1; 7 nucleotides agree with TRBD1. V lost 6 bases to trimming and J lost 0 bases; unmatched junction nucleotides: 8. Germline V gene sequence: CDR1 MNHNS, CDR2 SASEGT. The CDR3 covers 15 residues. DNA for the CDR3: TGTGCCAGCAGCGAGGGGACAGACAGCTCCTACGAGCAGTACTTC. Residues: CASSEGTDSSYEQYF.

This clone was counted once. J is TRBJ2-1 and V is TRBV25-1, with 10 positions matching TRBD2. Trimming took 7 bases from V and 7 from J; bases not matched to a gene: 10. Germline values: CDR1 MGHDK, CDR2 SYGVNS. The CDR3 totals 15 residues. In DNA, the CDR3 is TGTGCCAGCACTCCGCTAGCGGGAGAGGTAAATGAGCAGTTCTTC. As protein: CASTPLAGEVNEQFF.

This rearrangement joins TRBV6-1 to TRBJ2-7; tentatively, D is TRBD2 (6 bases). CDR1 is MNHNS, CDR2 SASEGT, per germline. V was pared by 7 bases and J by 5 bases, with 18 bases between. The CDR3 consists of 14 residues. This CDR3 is CASNLPGVFHEQYF. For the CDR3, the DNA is TGTGCCAGCAACCTCCCGGGAGTATTCCACGAGCAGTACTTC.

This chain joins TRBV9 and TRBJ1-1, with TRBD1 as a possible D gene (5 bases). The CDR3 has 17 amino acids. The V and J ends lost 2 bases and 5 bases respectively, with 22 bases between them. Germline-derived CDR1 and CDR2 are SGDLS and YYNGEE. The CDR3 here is CASSVDPQAPQGTEAFF. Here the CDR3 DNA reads TGTGCCAGCAGCGTCGACCCACAGGCTCCCCAAGGGACTGAAGCTTTCTTT. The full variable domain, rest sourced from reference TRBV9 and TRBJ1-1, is DSGVTQTPKHLITATGQRVTLRCSPRSGDLSVYWYQQSLDQGLQFLIQYYNGEERAKGNILERFSAQQFPDLHSELNLSSLELGDSALYFCASSVDPQAPQGTEAFFGQGTRLTVV.

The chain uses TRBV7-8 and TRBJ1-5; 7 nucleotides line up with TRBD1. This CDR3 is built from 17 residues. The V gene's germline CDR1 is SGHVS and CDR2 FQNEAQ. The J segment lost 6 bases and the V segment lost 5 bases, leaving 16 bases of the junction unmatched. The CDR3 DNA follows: TGTGCCAGCAGCACTGACAGGGTGGGGTCAATTCCTCAGCCCCAGCATTTT. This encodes CASSTDRVGSIPQPQHF.

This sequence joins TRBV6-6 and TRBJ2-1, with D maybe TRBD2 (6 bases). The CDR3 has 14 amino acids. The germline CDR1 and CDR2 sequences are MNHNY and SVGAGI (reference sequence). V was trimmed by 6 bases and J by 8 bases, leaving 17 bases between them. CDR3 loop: CASRLTGLRDEQFF. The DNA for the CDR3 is TGTGCCAGCAGACTTACGGGACTCCGGGATGAGCAGTTCTTC.

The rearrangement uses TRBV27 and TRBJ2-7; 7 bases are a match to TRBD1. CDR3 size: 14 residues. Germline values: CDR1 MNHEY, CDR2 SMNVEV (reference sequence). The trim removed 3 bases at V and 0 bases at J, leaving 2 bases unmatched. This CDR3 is CASSLGQNSYEQYF. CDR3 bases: TGTGCCAGCAGTTTGGGACAGAACTCCTACGAGCAGTACTTC.

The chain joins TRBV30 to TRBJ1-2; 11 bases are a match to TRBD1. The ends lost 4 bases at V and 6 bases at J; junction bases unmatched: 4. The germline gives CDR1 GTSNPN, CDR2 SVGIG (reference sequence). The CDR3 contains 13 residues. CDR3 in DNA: TGTGCCTGGAATACGGACAGGGGGCATGGCTACACCTTC. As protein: CAWNTDRGHGYTF.

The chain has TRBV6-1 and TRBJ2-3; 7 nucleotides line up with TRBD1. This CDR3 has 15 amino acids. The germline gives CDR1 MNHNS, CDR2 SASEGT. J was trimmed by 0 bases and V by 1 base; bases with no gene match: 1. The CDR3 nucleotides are TGTGCCAGCAGTGAAGACAGGGGCAGCACAGATACGCAGTATTTT. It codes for CASSEDRGSTDTQYF.

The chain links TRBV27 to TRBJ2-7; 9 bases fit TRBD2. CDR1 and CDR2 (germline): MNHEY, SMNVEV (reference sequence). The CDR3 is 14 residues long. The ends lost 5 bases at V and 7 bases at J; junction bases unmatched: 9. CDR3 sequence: CASSQRLAAKEQYF. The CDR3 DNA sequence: TGTGCCAGCAGTCAAAGACTAGCGGCTAAGGAGCAGTACTTC.